This T cell receptor (beta chain) was sequenced for a study of T cell responses to AZD1222 COVID-19 vaccine. The protocol was immunoSEQ multiplex PCR, while the TCRdb copy is restricted to in-frame clones and leaves out a portion. The sample holds under 150,000 clones, nearly 95% seen once. From germline, CDR1 is ENHRY and CDR2 SYGVKD. The V segment lost 6 bases and the J segment 3 bases; nucleotides outside the gene matches: 5. The CDR3 contains 14 residues. The genes are TRBV10-3 and TRBJ1-2; 9 bases are a match to TRBD1. The specimen comprised peripheral blood, sampled on day 0 of AZD1222 vaccination. The source of this sequence is an adult in good health. CDR3 sequence reads: CAISSGQGDYGYTF. CDR3 sequence (DNA): TGTGCCATCAGCTCGGGACAGGGAGACTATGGCTACACCTTC.